This is a list of T cell receptor beta chains from one sample in a study of T cell responses to AZD1222 COVID-19 vaccine. Data came from immunoSEQ multiplex PCR; TCRdb stores just in-frame clones and leaves some out. The sample records roughly 120,000 clones, around 88% being singletons. This sample comprised peripheral blood, obtained on day 0 of AZD1222 vaccination. All receptors come from an adult in good health. CDR3s include the opening cysteine and the closing phenylalanine or tryptophan. The D gene is left open where the match is weak. Some rows mark clone size as missing; the rest say once, few, many or name a class of expanded clone.

V: TRBV6-1
size: .
D: TRBD1
J: TRBJ1-2
DNA: TGTGCCAGCAGTGAAAAAGGGGACAGTCTTTATGGCTACACCTTC
CDR3: CASSEKGDSLYGYTF

V: TRBV4-1
size: .
D: .
J: TRBJ1-2
DNA: TGCGCCAGCAGCCCAGACAGGAGCTATGGCTACACCTTC
CDR3: CASSPDRSYGYTF

V: TRBV6-5
size: .
D: .
J: TRBJ2-7
DNA: TGTGCCAGCAGCCGCGACATTTTGGGAAGTTACGAGCAGTACTTC
CDR3: CASSRDILGSYEQYF

V: TRBV7-6
size: .
D: .
J: TRBJ1-5
DNA: TGTGCCAGCAGCTTAGAGGGAGCTAATCAGCCCCAGCATTTT
CDR3: CASSLEGANQPQHF

V: TRBV4-3
size: .
D: .
J: TRBJ1-3
DNA: TGCGCCAGCAGCCAGAGGATTGGCTCTGGAAACACCATATATTTT
CDR3: CASSQRIGSGNTIYF

V: TRBV6-6
size: .
D: TRBD1
J: TRBJ2-3
DNA: TGTGCCAGCACCGGACAGGGCACAGATACGCAGTATTTT
CDR3: CASTGQGTDTQYF

V: TRBV6-2/TRBV6-3
size: .
D: TRBD2
J: TRBJ2-5
DNA: TGTGCCAGCAGTTACTCGAGCGGGAGGGTCCAAGAGACCCAGTACTTC
CDR3: CASSYSSGRVQETQYF

V: TRBV6-5
size: .
D: .
J: TRBJ2-7
DNA: TGTGCCAGCAGTTTCGGGACGGAAAACTACGAGCAGTACTTC
CDR3: CASSFGTENYEQYF

V: TRBV10-3
size: .
D: .
J: TRBJ1-5
DNA: TGTGCCATCAGTGCCCACAAGGACCGGGGGGAACAGCCCCAGCATTTT
CDR3: CAISAHKDRGEQPQHF

V: TRBV7-2
size: .
D: .
J: TRBJ2-3
DNA: TGTGCCAGCAGCTTGGGGACGTTATCTAGCACAGATACGCAGTATTTT
CDR3: CASSLGTLSSTDTQYF

V: TRBV29-1
size: few
D: .
J: TRBJ1-2
DNA: TGCAGCGTGCACAACACGGGTAACGGCTACACCTTC
CDR3: CSVHNTGNGYTF

V: TRBV18
size: .
D: .
J: TRBJ2-2
DNA: TGTGCCAGCTCACCACTCCTGGCGGCCGGGGAGCTGTTTTTT
CDR3: CASSPLLAAGELFF

V: TRBV7-2
size: .
D: .
J: TRBJ1-4
DNA: TGTGCCAGCAGCTTAGGGGGGCTTAATGAAAAACTGTTTTTT
CDR3: CASSLGGLNEKLFF

V: TRBV19
size: .
D: .
J: TRBJ2-7
DNA: TGTGCCAGTAGTATAGTCCTAACAGCGACCAGCTCCTACGAGCAGTACTTC
CDR3: CASSIVLTATSSYEQYF

V: TRBV12-5
size: .
D: .
J: TRBJ2-1
DNA: TGTGCTAGTGGTTTGGCACAGGGTCGCAATGAGCAGTTCTTC
CDR3: CASGLAQGRNEQFF

V: TRBV5-1
size: .
D: TRBD2
J: TRBJ2-1
DNA: TGCGCCAGCAGCTTGGGGGCGGGAGGGCTAGATGAGCAGTTCTTC
CDR3: CASSLGAGGLDEQFF

V: TRBV10-2
size: once
D: .
J: TRBJ2-2
DNA: TGCGCCACCCGGGTCGGGTGGGCCGGGGAGCTGTTTTTT
CDR3: CATRVGWAGELFF

V: TRBV28
size: .
D: TRBD1
J: TRBJ1-2
DNA: TGTGCCAGCAGTGAAAATGCCGGGACAGGGGCAGGTTTCAACTATGGCTACACCTTC
CDR3: CASSENAGTGAGFNYGYTF

V: TRBV30
size: .
D: .
J: TRBJ2-1
DNA: TGTGCCTGGTTATCGGGCCCCTACAATGAGCAGTTCTTC
CDR3: CAWLSGPYNEQFF

V: TRBV28
size: .
D: .
J: TRBJ2-1
DNA: TGTGCCAGCAGTCCTGGGGGGCCCGGTTACAATGAGCAGTTCTTC
CDR3: CASSPGGPGYNEQFF

V: TRBV29-1
size: .
D: .
J: TRBJ2-1
DNA: TGCAGCGTTTTGAGGGGCGGGGAATACAATGAGCAGTTCTTC
CDR3: CSVLRGGEYNEQFF

V: TRBV30
size: .
D: .
J: TRBJ2-1
DNA: TGTGCCTCCTCTTGGGGAAAGGGTAATGAGCAGTTCTTC
CDR3: CASSWGKGNEQFF

V: TRBV12-3/TRBV12-4
size: .
D: .
J: TRBJ1-2
DNA: TGTGCCAGCAGCCCCGGACAGAGCTATGGCTACACCTTC
CDR3: CASSPGQSYGYTF

V: TRBV7-3
size: .
D: TRBD2
J: TRBJ2-5
DNA: TGTGCCAGCAGCTATCCGGGACTAGAAGAGACCCAGTACTTC
CDR3: CASSYPGLEETQYF

V: TRBV19
size: once
D: TRBD1
J: TRBJ1-2
DNA: TGTGCCAGTACTCAAGATCGGACAGGGGCCCTCACCTTC
CDR3: CASTQDRTGALTF